A selection of T cell receptor beta chains follows, all from one sample in a study of blood T cell repertoires in COVID-19. Profiled with immunoSEQ multiplex PCR; TCRdb holds only in-frame clones, not every one. The repertoire holds 110,000 to 150,000 clones, with more than 65% as singletons. Specimen: peripheral blood. The receptors were sampled from a man in his sixties with acute or convalescent COVID-19. The conserved cysteine and the conserved F or W are not part of the CDR3 here. Size is stated for part of the rows, as once, few or many counts, or as a class when the clone is expanded.

J | V | size | CDR3
TRBJ2-7 | TRBV4-2 | NA | ASSQGLAAEQY
TRBJ2-7 | TRBV18 | few | ASLDPGFSYEQY
TRBJ2-5 | TRBV5-1 | NA | ASSWGLAGGGETQY
TRBJ2-1 | TRBV6-4 | NA | ASSDSSGRGNEQF
TRBJ2-7 | TRBV13 | NA | ASSSTLDRGLSNYEQY
TRBJ2-2 | TRBV18 | few | ASSPSGAGELF
TRBJ2-3 | TRBV9 | NA | ASSVAAGSTDTQY
TRBJ2-3 | TRBV5-4 | NA | ASSMGGQHGTDTQY
TRBJ2-1 | TRBV4-1 | medium-sized | ASSQVRLAGSYNEQF
TRBJ2-5 | TRBV3-1/TRBV3-2 | NA | ASRDSLETQY
TRBJ2-3 | TRBV11-2 | NA | ASSLVSLSGTDTQY
TRBJ2-6 | TRBV29-1 | few | SVGQGHSGANVLT
TRBJ2-7 | TRBV29-1 | NA | SVVVWREGPGEQY
TRBJ1-1 | TRBV6-1 | NA | ASSETQGARSEAF
TRBJ2-2 | TRBV3-1/TRBV3-2 | NA | ASSRLTGNTGELF
TRBJ2-7 | TRBV7-9 | NA | ASSLTGNEQY
TRBJ2-3 | TRBV14 | NA | ASSQGAGWLTDTQY
TRBJ2-7 | TRBV7-8 | few | ASSLSIAGGLEQY
TRBJ1-5 | TRBV18 | few | ASSPRAQRGNQPQH
TRBJ2-7 | TRBV19 | few | ASSIVGAGGGLEQY
TRBJ2-1 | TRBV9 | medium-sized | ASSTGQASYNEQF
TRBJ1-2 | TRBV30 | NA | ASTPGVGGYT
TRBJ1-5 | TRBV28 | NA | ASSSHEPNQPQH
TRBJ2-1 | TRBV3-1/TRBV3-2 | NA | ASSQDRTSVEQF
TRBJ1-1 | TRBV11-2 | NA | ASSSRQGNTEAF
TRBJ1-5 | TRBV10-3 | NA | AISAGVGNQPQH
TRBJ2-5 | TRBV25-1 | NA | ASSEQPLAFRQETQY
TRBJ1-1 | TRBV7-2 | few | ASSFMWQALNTEAF
TRBJ2-7 | TRBV27 | NA | ASRGQGAAYEQY